The present T cell receptor (beta chain) was sequenced within a study of blood T cell repertoires in COVID-19. Background on the study: Collection of acute and convalescent COVID-19 samples took place in the United States, Italy and Spain.

This clone was detected once. The CDR3 length is 13 residues. The germline V gene has CDR1 MNHNS and CDR2 SASEGT. The V end lost 3 bases, the J end lost 8 bases, and 13 bases lay between the germline ends. Original processing methods: The authors estimated nucleated cell counts from reference gene primer amplification. Profiling relied on immunoSEQ multiplex PCR, and the TCRdb table lists in-frame clones only, not all of them. V and J calls and clone size are copied from that table; D and trimming were computed from the DNA. Of 200,000 to 250,000 clones in the sample, 86% were seen once. The sequence came from a man older than 75 with acute or convalescent COVID-19. This chain connects TRBV6-1 to TRBJ1-2, with no clear D. Sequences were obtained from peripheral blood. CDR3 protein: CASSEGSLEGYTF. CDR3 bases: TGTGCCAGCAGTGAGGGCAGTCTGGAAGGCTACACCTTC.